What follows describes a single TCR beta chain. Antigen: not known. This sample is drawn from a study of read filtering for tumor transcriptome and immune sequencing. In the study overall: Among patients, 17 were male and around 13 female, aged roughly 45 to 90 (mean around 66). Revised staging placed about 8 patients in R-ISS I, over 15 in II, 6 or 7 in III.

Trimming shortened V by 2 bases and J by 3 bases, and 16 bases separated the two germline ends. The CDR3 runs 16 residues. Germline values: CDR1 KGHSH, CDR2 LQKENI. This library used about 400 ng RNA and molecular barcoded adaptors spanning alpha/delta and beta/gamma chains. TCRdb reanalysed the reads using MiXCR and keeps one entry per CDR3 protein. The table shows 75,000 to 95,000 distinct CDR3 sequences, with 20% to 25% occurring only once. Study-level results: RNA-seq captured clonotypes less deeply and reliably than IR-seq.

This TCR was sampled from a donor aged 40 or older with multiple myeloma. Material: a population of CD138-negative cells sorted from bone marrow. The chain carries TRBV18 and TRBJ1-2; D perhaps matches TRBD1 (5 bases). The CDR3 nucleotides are TGTGCCAGCTCACCATCAAGACAGTCCCGTGACTATGGCTACACCTTC. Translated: CASSPSRQSRDYGYTF.